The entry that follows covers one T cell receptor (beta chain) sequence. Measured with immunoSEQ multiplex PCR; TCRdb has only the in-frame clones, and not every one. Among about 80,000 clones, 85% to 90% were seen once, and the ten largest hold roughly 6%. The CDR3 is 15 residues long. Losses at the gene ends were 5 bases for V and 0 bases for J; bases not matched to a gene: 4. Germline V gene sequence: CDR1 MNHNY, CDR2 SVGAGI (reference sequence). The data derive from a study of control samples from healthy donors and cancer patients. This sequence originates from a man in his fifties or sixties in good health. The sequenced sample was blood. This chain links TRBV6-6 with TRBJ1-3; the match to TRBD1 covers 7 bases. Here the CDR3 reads CASSRQGLSGNTIYF. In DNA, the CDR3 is TGTGCCAGCAGTCGACAGGGACTCTCTGGAAACACCATATATTTT.